A selection of T cell receptor beta chains follows, all from one sample in a study of circulating CD8 cells and anti-PD-1 response in melanoma. TCRdb itself ran the reads through MiXCR, one entry per CDR3 protein. The profile covers around 260 distinct CDR3 sequences, with roughly a tenth appearing a single time and around 58% taken by the ten largest. The specimen comprised CD8+ T cells from PBMCs, sampled at baseline or after one month of anti-PD-1 therapy (not recorded which). The receptors stem from a human donor with melanoma. The CDR3 runs from the conserved cysteine through the conserved F or W. Fields, in order: D gene, J gene, clone size, V gene, CDR3 DNA, CDR3 protein. A D gene is named only where the DNA matches it firmly. A row's size may be missing; if present it is once, few, many or a size class.

D gene: TRBD2
J gene: TRBJ2-5
clone size: hyperexpanded
V gene: TRBV29-1
CDR3 DNA: TGCAGCGTGCGGGGGGGGAGCGAGACCCAGTACTTC
CDR3 protein: CSVRGGSETQYF

D gene: TRBD1
J gene: TRBJ2-1
clone size: large
V gene: TRBV7-6
CDR3 DNA: TGTGCCAGCAGCTCGACAGGGGACGATGAGCAGTTCTTC
CDR3 protein: CASSSTGDDEQFF

D gene: TRBD1
J gene: TRBJ1-5
clone size: large
V gene: TRBV19
CDR3 DNA: TGTGCCAGTACCGGAAGAGGACAGGGAGATCAGCCCCAGCATTTT
CDR3 protein: CASTGRGQGDQPQHF

D gene: .
J gene: TRBJ2-1
clone size: medium-sized
V gene: TRBV7-2
CDR3 DNA: TGTGCCAGCAGCTTAGCCCCAGGGGTAGGAACCTACAATGAGCAGTTCTTC
CDR3 protein: CASSLAPGVGTYNEQFF

D gene: .
J gene: TRBJ2-7
clone size: medium-sized
V gene: TRBV2
CDR3 DNA: TGTGCCAGCATCTGGGGCTACGAGCAGTACTTC
CDR3 protein: CASIWGYEQYF

D gene: TRBD1
J gene: TRBJ2-7
clone size: large
V gene: TRBV9
CDR3 DNA: TGTGCCAGCAGCCCTGGACAGGGTCGCTCCTACGAGCAGTACTTC
CDR3 protein: CASSPGQGRSYEQYF

D gene: TRBD1
J gene: TRBJ2-7
clone size: large
V gene: TRBV6-6
CDR3 DNA: TGTGCCAGCAGTGCGGACAGGGGATGGTACGAGCAGTACTTC
CDR3 protein: CASSADRGWYEQYF

D gene: TRBD1
J gene: TRBJ1-2
clone size: large
V gene: TRBV29-1
CDR3 DNA: TGCAGCGTGCCAAAAGGGACAGGGGTGGGCTATGGCTACACCTTC
CDR3 protein: CSVPKGTGVGYGYTF

D gene: TRBD2
J gene: TRBJ2-1
clone size: large
V gene: TRBV7-3
CDR3 DNA: TGTGCCAGCAGCCCTAGCGGGGGCTACAATGAGCAGTTCTTC
CDR3 protein: CASSPSGGYNEQFF

D gene: .
J gene: TRBJ2-7
clone size: .
V gene: TRBV19
CDR3 DNA: TGTGCCAGTAGTATACAGGGTATCTCCTACGAGCAGTACTTC
CDR3 protein: CASSIQGISYEQYF

D gene: .
J gene: TRBJ1-1
clone size: medium-sized
V gene: TRBV6-5
CDR3 DNA: TGTGCCAGCAGTTACGAAGGGCCCCATGAAGCTTTCTTT
CDR3 protein: CASSYEGPHEAFF

D gene: .
J gene: TRBJ2-7
clone size: .
V gene: TRBV25-1
CDR3 DNA: TGTGCCAGCAGTGCAACCGGGGCGCGTCCCTACGAGCAGTACTTC
CDR3 protein: CASSATGARPYEQYF

D gene: .
J gene: TRBJ2-7
clone size: large
V gene: TRBV25-1
CDR3 DNA: TGTGCCAGCAGGGATCCTCGGACGGTGTACGAGCAGTACTTC
CDR3 protein: CASRDPRTVYEQYF

D gene: .
J gene: TRBJ1-6
clone size: medium-sized
V gene: TRBV11-2
CDR3 DNA: TGTGCCAGCAGCTTAGATCCCCAACCGAGGATCTCACCCCTCCACTTT
CDR3 protein: CASSLDPQPRISPLHF

D gene: TRBD2
J gene: TRBJ2-7
clone size: .
V gene: TRBV9
CDR3 DNA: TGTGCCAGCAGCGTAGATATAGCGGGAGGGCCGGGTGAGCAGTACTTC
CDR3 protein: CASSVDIAGGPGEQYF

D gene: .
J gene: TRBJ2-3
clone size: large
V gene: TRBV7-2
CDR3 DNA: TGTGCCAGCAGCTTAGATCCCGGGGGTACTAGCACAGATACGCAGTATTTT
CDR3 protein: CASSLDPGGTSTDTQYF

D gene: .
J gene: TRBJ2-1
clone size: few
V gene: TRBV24-1
CDR3 DNA: TGTGCCACCAGTGATACGGGTCAAGGAGGGGAGCAGTTCTTC
CDR3 protein: CATSDTGQGGEQFF

D gene: .
J gene: TRBJ1-3
clone size: .
V gene: TRBV28
CDR3 DNA: TGTGCCAGCAGGTATACAGAAAACTCTGGAAACACCATATATTTT
CDR3 protein: CASRYTENSGNTIYF

D gene: .
J gene: TRBJ2-7
clone size: .
V gene: TRBV25-1
CDR3 DNA: TGTGCCAGCAGTGAACATTCGGCACAGGAGTACGAGCAGTACTTC
CDR3 protein: CASSEHSAQEYEQYF

D gene: .
J gene: TRBJ2-5
clone size: large
V gene: TRBV2
CDR3 DNA: TGTGCCAGCAGCGGCGGGACTTCGATGTCCCCGGCCCAGTACTTC
CDR3 protein: CASSGGTSMSPAQYF

D gene: .
J gene: TRBJ2-2
clone size: .
V gene: TRBV19
CDR3 DNA: TGTGCCAGTAGTTACCCGGACACCGGGGAGCTGTTTTTT
CDR3 protein: CASSYPDTGELFF

D gene: .
J gene: TRBJ1-1
clone size: .
V gene: TRBV2
CDR3 DNA: TGTGCCAGCAGTCCCTACCTGAACACTGAAGCTTTCTTT
CDR3 protein: CASSPYLNTEAFF

D gene: .
J gene: TRBJ2-3
clone size: hyperexpanded
V gene: TRBV6-4
CDR3 DNA: TGTGCCAGCAGTGAGAGGGGCGGCACAGATACGCAGTATTTT
CDR3 protein: CASSERGGTDTQYF

D gene: TRBD2
J gene: TRBJ2-5
clone size: medium-sized
V gene: TRBV7-2
CDR3 DNA: TGTGCCAGCAGCCCCCAGCCTAGCGGGGGGGCGGAGACCCAGTACTTC
CDR3 protein: CASSPQPSGGAETQYF

D gene: .
J gene: TRBJ2-1
clone size: large
V gene: TRBV9
CDR3 DNA: TGTGCCAGCAGCGTATGGGGGGCCCTTGGGGATGAGCAGTTCTTC
CDR3 protein: CASSVWGALGDEQFF

D gene: .
J gene: TRBJ2-3
clone size: large
V gene: TRBV2
CDR3 DNA: TGTGCCAGCAGTGAAGGAATCACAGATACGCAGTATTTT
CDR3 protein: CASSEGITDTQYF

D gene: .
J gene: TRBJ2-3
clone size: large
V gene: TRBV2
CDR3 DNA: TGTGCCAGCACCCTACCTAGCACAGATACGCAGTATTTT
CDR3 protein: CASTLPSTDTQYF

D gene: TRBD1
J gene: TRBJ2-2
clone size: large
V gene: TRBV6-4
CDR3 DNA: TGTGCCACCAAGACCGGGACAGGGGACACCGGGGAGCTGTTTTTT
CDR3 protein: CATKTGTGDTGELFF

D gene: .
J gene: TRBJ1-1
clone size: large
V gene: TRBV19
CDR3 DNA: TGTGCCAGTAGTACAACCGGGACGGGGAACACTGAAGCTTTCTTT
CDR3 protein: CASSTTGTGNTEAFF

D gene: .
J gene: TRBJ1-1
clone size: large
V gene: TRBV19
CDR3 DNA: TGTGCCAGTAGTATGTGGGTGGCCACTGAAGCTTTCTTT
CDR3 protein: CASSMWVATEAFF

D gene: TRBD1
J gene: TRBJ2-1
clone size: .
V gene: TRBV20-1
CDR3 DNA: TGCAGTGCTAGAGATCCAGGGACAGGAACGTTGGGTGAGCAGTTCTTC
CDR3 protein: CSARDPGTGTLGEQFF

D gene: .
J gene: TRBJ2-3
clone size: hyperexpanded
V gene: TRBV7-2
CDR3 DNA: TGTGCCAGCAGCTTAGACTTGGGTACGCAGTATTTT
CDR3 protein: CASSLDLGTQYF

D gene: .
J gene: TRBJ1-2
clone size: large
V gene: TRBV19
CDR3 DNA: TGTGCCAGTAGTACAGAGGGGATGAAGGGCTACACCTTC
CDR3 protein: CASSTEGMKGYTF